Shown below are 23 T cell receptor beta chains from a single sample sequenced in a study of T-cell reconstitution after alpha-beta-depleted transplantation in children. As it was prepared, the TCRbeta library received unique molecular identifiers. TCRdb analysed the PCR reads with MiXCR anew, one entry per CDR3 protein. The repertoire holds around 800,000 distinct CDR3 sequences, with roughly 15% as singletons. The sequencing used PBMCs, mostly from graft donor cells, collected 360 days after TCRalphabeta/CD19-depleted stem cell transplant. Receptor source: a male patient under 18 who had a stem cell transplant for acute lymphoblastic leukemia, so the T cells may come from the graft donor.

The chain couples TRBV30 to TRBJ2-7; no definite D call. This CDR3 has 12 residues. V gave up 7 bases and J gave up 2 bases, with 12 bases separating them. Germline V gene sequence: CDR1 GTSNPN, CDR2 SVGIG (reference sequence). In DNA, the CDR3 is TGTGCCTTTGACCCAGGTCCCTACGAGCAGTACTTC. Protein product: CAFDPGPYEQYF.

The V call is TRBV5-1, the J call TRBJ2-5; unclear D gene. Per the germline V gene, CDR1 is SGHRS and CDR2 is YFSETQ. V was trimmed by 3 bases and J by 5 bases, leaving 11 bases between them. This CDR3 contains 13 residues. CDR3 sequence reads: CASSSPPDETQYF. The CDR3 nucleotides are TGCGCCAGCAGCTCCCCCCCGGACGAGACCCAGTACTTC.

This clonotype was counted many times. The gene calls are TRBV5-1 and TRBJ2-3; 12 nucleotides align to TRBD2. The CDR3 contains 18 residues. From germline, CDR1 is SGHRS and CDR2 YFSETQ. Trimming removed 0 bases from V and 5 bases from J; junction bases left unmatched: 10. This CDR3 is CASSLGLAGVGGGDTQYF. The CDR3 DNA follows: TGCGCCAGCAGCTTGGGACTAGCGGGAGTAGGAGGAGGAGATACGCAGTATTTT.

This clonotype turned up a few times. The chain carries TRBV12-3 or TRBV12-4 and TRBJ2-3, with 9 bases identical to TRBD2. CDR3 length equals 18 residues. V lost 3 bases and J lost 2; bases outside the gene matches: 12. CDR3 region: CASSFPRVASGTTDTQYF. CDR3 nucleotides: TGTGCCAGCAGTTTCCCCCGCGTCGCTAGCGGGACCACAGATACGCAGTATTTT.

The chain links TRBV27 to TRBJ2-1; TRBD2 aligns across 10 bases. The CDR3 is 17 amino acids. With 2 bases clipped from V and 2 bases from J, the junction kept 6 bases outside the gene matches. Germline CDR1 reads MNHEY; CDR2 reads SMNVEV (reference sequence). CDR3 loop: CASSLDLAGAPYNEQFF. The CDR3, as DNA: TGTGCCAGCAGTTTAGACCTAGCGGGAGCCCCCTACAATGAGCAGTTCTTC.

This clonotype was counted many times. The rearrangement joins TRBV5-1 to TRBJ2-7; D remains unclear. Germline V gene data show CDR1 as SGHRS and CDR2 as YFSETQ. This CDR3 is built from 12 residues. Trimming took off 0 bases at V and 6 bases at J, with 7 bases between the two ends. The CDR3 reads CASSLALGEQYF. The CDR3 nucleotides read TGCGCCAGCAGCTTGGCCTTGGGCGAGCAGTACTTC.

The chain links TRBV5-1 to TRBJ2-1; D is ambiguous. V was cut by 1 base and J by 8 bases, with 13 bases left in between. Germline-derived CDR1 and CDR2 are SGHRS and YFSETQ. The CDR3 spans 14 residues. As DNA, the CDR3 is TGCGCCAGCAGCTTGAGGGCCGCCCGCTATGAGCAGTTCTTC. Amino acid sequence: CASSLRAARYEQFF.

The chain is built from TRBV9 and TRBJ2-7, with D perhaps matching TRBD2 (5 bases). The length of the CDR3 is 15 residues. Trimming shortened V by 4 bases and J by 3 bases, and 17 bases separated the two germline ends. Looked up from germline, CDR1 is SGDLS and CDR2 is YYNGEE. The CDR3 loop reads CASSPGRAAIYEQYF. DNA of the CDR3: TGTGCCAGCAGCCCTGGGAGAGCTGCTATCTACGAGCAGTACTTC.

This clonotype occurred a few times. V and J are TRBV11-2 and TRBJ2-1; 7 bases are shared with TRBD2. Trimming cost V 7 bases and J 6 bases; bases outside gene matches: 15. The CDR3 has 16 residues. Per the germline V gene, CDR1 is SGHAT and CDR2 is FQNNGV. The CDR3 coding sequence is TGTGCCAGCATACGACACGCGGGACTAACCCCCAATGAGCAGTTCTTC. This sequence encodes CASIRHAGLTPNEQFF.

This clonotype came up a few times. Written as DNA, the CDR3 is TGTGCCAGCAGCCAAGAGGTCCAGGATTACAACAATGAGCAGTTCTTC. Its protein is CASSQEVQDYNNEQFF. The J gene is TRBJ2-1, the V gene TRBV4-2; no definite D call. This CDR3 is built from 16 residues. The ends were cut back, 0 bases at V and 5 bases at J, with 14 bases in the middle. Germline assignment: CDR1 LGHNA and CDR2 YNFKEQ.

The table lists this clonotype with a few counts. The chain carries TRBV19 and TRBJ1-2; no clear D. The CDR3 contains 13 residues. V was trimmed by 3 bases and J by 3 bases, leaving 8 bases between them. Looked up from germline, CDR1 is LNHDA and CDR2 is SQIVND (reference sequence). The CDR3 loop is CASSIEQDYGYTF. In DNA form, the CDR3 reads TGTGCCAGTAGTATCGAGCAGGACTATGGCTACACCTTC.

This clonotype showed up just a few times. This chain uses TRBV2 with TRBJ2-6; D uncertain. Per germline, CDR1 SNHLY and CDR2 FYNNEI. The V and J ends lost 9 bases and 0 bases respectively, with 6 bases between them. The length of the CDR3 is 13 residues. CDR3 bases: TGTGCCAGTGGGTACTCTGGGGCCAACGTCCTGACTTTC. This encodes CASGYSGANVLTF.

This clonotype has a count of ten or more. The chain links TRBV29-1 to TRBJ2-3; D is possibly TRBD1 or TRBD2 (5 bases each). The CDR3 covers 12 residues. Germline CDR1 is SQVTM and CDR2 is ANQGSEA. V shed 3 bases and J shed 11 bases, with 15 bases lying between them. The CDR3 protein is CSVETGAERQYF. The DNA for the CDR3 is TGCAGCGTTGAGACCGGGGCAGAGAGGCAGTATTTT.

In this sample, this clonotype turned up a few times. CDR3 nucleotides: TGTGCCAACACGGATGGGCGGGAGGGAAGCTCCTACAATGAGCAGTTCTTC. It translates to CANTDGREGSSYNEQFF. This chain links TRBV12-3 or TRBV12-4 with TRBJ2-1, with 9 bases aligning to TRBD2. The CDR3 sequence is 17 residues long. V shed 10 bases, J shed 0 bases, and the junction held 13 bases outside the gene matches.

The chain's CDR3 is CSARDDGSYTGELFF. Here the CDR3 DNA reads TGCAGTGCTAGAGATGACGGGAGTTATACCGGGGAGCTGTTTTTT. The rearrangement links TRBV20-1 to TRBJ2-2; tentative D call: TRBD2 (6 bases). CDR3 length: 15 residues. V was cut by 0 bases and J by 5 bases, with 13 bases left in between. The germline V gene encodes CDR1 DFQATT and CDR2 SNEGSKA (reference sequence).

The rearrangement uses TRBV29-1 and TRBJ2-7, with D uncertain. Germline CDR1 SQVTM, CDR2 ANQGSEA. V lost 4 bases and J lost 2, with 12 bases in between. The CDR3 runs 13 residues. CDR3 region: CSVGSRTAYEQYF. In DNA form, the CDR3 reads TGCAGCGTTGGGTCCAGGACCGCCTACGAGCAGTACTTC.

V gene TRBV29-1 combines with J gene TRBJ1-1; D remains ambiguous. The ends were cut back, 8 bases at V and 10 bases at J, with 26 bases in the middle. There are 14 residues in the CDR3. Germline V CDR1 and CDR2: SQVTM, ANQGSEA. The CDR3 is CSPPSTASPRRAFF. CDR3 DNA sequence: TGCAGCCCCCCCTCAACTGCATCGCCTCGTAGAGCTTTCTTT.

The chain employs TRBV18 and TRBJ2-1; D is undetermined. Trimming took 5 bases from V and 8 from J, leaving 7 bases between them. This CDR3 spans 11 amino acids. The germline V gene has CDR1 KGHSH and CDR2 LQKENI. The CDR3 nucleotides are TGTGCCAGCTCAGAAAGGGATGAGCAGTTCTTC. This encodes CASSERDEQFF.

This clonotype turned up a few times. The V and J genes are TRBV7-6 and TRBJ2-3; D may be TRBD2 (5 bases). The V end was cut by 2 bases, the J end by 3 bases, with 21 bases between. The CDR3 runs 18 residues. In germline, CDR1 is SGHVS, CDR2 FNYEAQ. The CDR3 sequence is CASSLKSWTQMVTDTQYF. The CDR3 nucleotides read TGTGCCAGCAGCTTAAAATCTTGGACTCAGATGGTGACAGATACGCAGTATTTT.

The chain combines TRBV19 with TRBJ2-1; 10 bases are a match to TRBD2. CDR1 and CDR2 (germline): LNHDA, SQIVND (reference sequence). CDR3 size: 16 residues. J lost 4 bases, V lost 6 bases, and 9 bases had no gene match. This CDR3 reads CASRSSGRGDYNEQFF. CDR3 nucleotides: TGTGCCAGTAGATCAAGCGGGAGGGGGGATTACAATGAGCAGTTCTTC.

A few counts support this clonotype. The V call is TRBV3-1, the J call TRBJ1-2; D may be TRBD1 (6 bases). This CDR3 is 16 amino acids long. Between the trimmed V and J ends, which lost 1 base and 0 bases, there was a span of 12 bases. Germline CDR1 reads LGHDT; CDR2 reads YNNKEL (reference sequence). CDR3 loop: CASSQGAGDSNYGYTF. In DNA form, the CDR3 reads TGTGCCAGCAGCCAAGGGGCAGGGGATTCTAACTATGGCTACACCTTC. Using reference TRBV3-1 and TRBJ1-2 for the parts outside the CDR3, the full variable domain is DTAVSQTPKYLVTQMGNDKSIKCEQNLGHDTMYWYKQDSKKFLKIMFSYNNKELIINETVPNRFSPKSPDKAHLNLHINSLELGDSAVYFCASSQGAGDSNYGYTFGSGTRLTVV.

This clonotype was picked up a small number of times. The chain links TRBV9 to TRBJ2-7; 8 bases align to TRBD2. Germline V CDR1 and CDR2: SGDLS, YYNGEE. CDR3 size: 15 residues. Trimming at V came to 4 bases and at J to 7 bases, leaving 13 bases not matched to a gene. CDR3 region: CASSPIAGTMREQYF. In DNA, the CDR3 is TGTGCCAGCAGCCCAATAGCGGGAACGATGCGAGAGCAGTACTTC.

The V call is TRBV9, the J call TRBJ1-5, with TRBD1 as a possible D gene (5 bases). CDR1 is SGDLS and CDR2 is YYNGEE in the germline V gene. Trimming stripped 4 bases from V and 9 bases from J, with 17 bases between. The CDR3 loop spans 14 amino acids. The CDR3 DNA sequence: TGTGCCAGCAGCTCACTAGGCGGGGGGATGCCCCAGCATTTT. It encodes CASSSLGGGMPQHF.